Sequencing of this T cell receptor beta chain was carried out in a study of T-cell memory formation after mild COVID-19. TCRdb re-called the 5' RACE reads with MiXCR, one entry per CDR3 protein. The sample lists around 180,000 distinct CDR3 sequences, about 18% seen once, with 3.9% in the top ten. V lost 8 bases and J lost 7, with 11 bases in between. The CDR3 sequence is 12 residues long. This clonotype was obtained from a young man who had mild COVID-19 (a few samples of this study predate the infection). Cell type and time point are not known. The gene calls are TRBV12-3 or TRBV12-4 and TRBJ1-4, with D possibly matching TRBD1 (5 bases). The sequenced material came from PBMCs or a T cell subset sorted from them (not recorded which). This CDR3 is CASLSGGEKLFF. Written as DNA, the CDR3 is TGTGCCAGCCTGTCGGGGGGTGAAAAACTGTTTTTT.